Below are 3 T cell receptor beta chains sequenced from a single sample in a study of blood T cell repertoires in COVID-19. Libraries were prepared by immunoSEQ multiplex PCR; TCRdb keeps only in-frame clonotypes and omits some of them. The sample lists approximately 200,000 clones, around four fifths occurring once. The sequenced sample consisted of peripheral blood. Receptors were obtained from a woman aged 25 to 45 with acute or convalescent COVID-19.

J is TRBJ1-2 and V is TRBV11-2, with D hard to call. Germline lookup yields CDR1 SGHAT and CDR2 FQNNGV. The CDR3 loop spans 14 amino acids. Deletions cut 0 bases from V and 4 bases from J, with 9 bases between. As DNA, the CDR3 is TGTGCCAGCAGCTTAGATTACGAGGTCTATGGCTACACCTTC. Translation: CASSLDYEVYGYTF.

The count of this clone is one. The CDR3 sequence: CATSDWGGGTDTQYF. As DNA, the CDR3 is TGTGCCACCAGTGATTGGGGAGGGGGCACAGATACGCAGTATTTT. V is TRBV24-1 and J is TRBJ2-3; 7 bases fit TRBD2. From germline, CDR1 is KGHDR and CDR2 SFDVKD. CDR3 length equals 15 residues. Trimming cost V 2 bases and J 1 base; bases outside gene matches: 2.

In its sample, this clone was seen a few times. The J gene is TRBJ2-1, the V gene TRBV5-4, with 8 bases aligning to TRBD1. The CDR3 sequence is 15 residues long. Germline trimming cut 0 bases from V and 9 bases from J; bases unmatched to any gene: 8. Germline assignment: CDR1 SGHNT and CDR2 YYREEE (reference sequence). The CDR3 DNA sequence: TGTGCCAGCAGCTTGGGGCAGGGGGCGCAAGGTGAGCAGTTCTTC. Protein product: CASSLGQGAQGEQFF.